The clone carrying this T cell receptor beta chain appeared a few times. The sample comes from a study of shared T cell receptors in the human thymus. Germline V gene sequence: CDR1 MGHRA, CDR2 YSYEKL. The V end lost 4 bases, the J end lost 5 bases, and 13 bases lay between the germline ends. The CDR3 totals 14 residues. Sequencing was performed with immunoSEQ multiplex PCR; in TCRdb, only in-frame clones are kept and a portion is missing. The table includes hundreds of thousands of clones, roughly 88% detected once. The same specimen was also included in a second study, on human thymus T cells. That report notes: Use of V and J genes seemed skewed within the thymic and blood repertoires.

This clonotype was sampled from a boy under two years old with a congenital heart defect. The sample taken for sequencing was thymocytes. This chain connects TRBV4-1 to TRBJ2-3; weak D call: TRBD1 (7 bases). CDR3 loop: CASSPRQGGDTQYF. CDR3 nucleotides: TGCGCCAGCAGCCCCAGACAGGGAGGAGATACGCAGTATTTT.